This entry features one T cell receptor beta chain sequence. This record belongs to a study of control samples from healthy donors and cancer patients. Here immunoSEQ multiplex PCR was the method, and the copy in TCRdb shows in-frame clones only, minus some. The sample records 20,000 to 25,000 clones, roughly 84% being singletons. V dropped 1 base and J dropped 0 bases, with 7 bases sitting between them. Germline V gene data show CDR1 as KGHSH and CDR2 as LQKENI. The CDR3 runs 16 residues. The chain uses TRBV18 and TRBJ1-6; D is unclear. Sequencing was done on a sample of PBMCs. This clonotype was obtained from a man in his fifties or sixties with colorectal cancer. Here the CDR3 reads CASSPQASSYNSPLHF. The CDR3 DNA follows: TGTGCCAGCTCACCACAGGCAAGCTCCTATAATTCACCCCTCCACTTT.